A single T cell receptor beta chain is shown here with its context. Method: immunoSEQ multiplex PCR; TCRdb's copy keeps in-frame clones and lacks some. This table has some 320,000 clones, around 84% appearing once. Specified treatment: roughly 18 received Ad26.COV2.S at low or high dose, single or two shots; 5 received placebo; per-sample allocation not given. Each sample was drawn 63 days after the first injection (of vaccine or placebo). This entry belongs to a study of Ad26.COV2.S vaccination and SARS-CoV-2 variants. V was shortened by 3 bases and J by 7 bases, with 10 bases between the two germline ends. Germline CDR1 reads MNHEY; CDR2 reads SVGAGI. The CDR3 loop spans 13 amino acids.

The sample in question was peripheral blood, obtained in a trial of Ad26.COV2.S vaccine versus placebo. The chain joins TRBV6-5 to TRBJ1-5, with unresolved D. The TCR originated in a person aged 18 to 59 who received the Ad26.COV2.S COVID-19 vaccine or a placebo. The CDR3 nucleotides read TGTGCCAGCAGTTATGAGGTTGGGCAGCCCCAGCATTTT. Amino acid sequence: CASSYEVGQPQHF.